A selection of T cell receptor beta chains follows, all from one sample in a study of shared clonotypes between healthy human individuals. Generated by immunoSEQ multiplex PCR, the TCRdb table keeps only in-frame clones and is missing some. Seen here are 1,400,000 or so clones, approximately 98.5% observed once, and the top ten hold around 0.38%. The material sequenced was naive CD4+ T cells sorted from blood. These receptors were taken from a man aged 25-45 years in good health. CDR3s include the opening cysteine and the closing phenylalanine or tryptophan. Fields, in order: CDR3 DNA, CDR3 protein, D gene, clone size, V gene, J gene. A D gene is named only where the DNA matches it firmly. Rows may omit the clone size; those that give it use once, few, many or a size class.

TGTGCCAGCAGCGTACAGTCCCCAGATACGCAGTATTTT,CASSVQSPDTQYF,-,-,TRBV9,TRBJ2-3
TGTGCCAGCAGCTTAGGACCCCCGGGGGCCTACGAGCAGTACTTC,CASSLGPPGAYEQYF,-,-,TRBV7-2,TRBJ2-7
TGTGCCAGCAGCCTCTCTGGCGGGACCCACCCGGTGGGTGAGCAGTTCTTC,CASSLSGGTHPVGEQFF,-,-,TRBV9,TRBJ2-1
TGCGCCAGCAGCCAAGATCTATCCAGGGCCTACGAGCAGTACTTC,CASSQDLSRAYEQYF,-,once,TRBV4-3,TRBJ2-7
TGTGCCAGCTCAGTGGACAGGGGGTCGTCAGATACGCAGTATTTT,CASSVDRGSSDTQYF,TRBD1,-,TRBV18,TRBJ2-3
TGTGCCAGCAGGCACGGGGGTAATAGCAATCAGCCCCAGCATTTT,CASRHGGNSNQPQHF,-,-,TRBV27,TRBJ1-5
TGCGCCAGCAGCTTAGGAGGGGAACTCTACGAGCAGTACTTC,CASSLGGELYEQYF,-,-,TRBV5-1,TRBJ2-7
TGTGCCAGCAGCACGAGTAGTGGAAGCACAGATACGCAGTATTTT,CASSTSSGSTDTQYF,-,-,TRBV9,TRBJ2-3
TGTGCCAGCAGCCAGCAGCGGGGTGTTGAGACCCAGTACTTC,CASSQQRGVETQYF,TRBD2,-,TRBV5-4,TRBJ2-5
TGTGCCAGCTCACCACCCGTCGGGAGAGGATACGAGCAGTACTTC,CASSPPVGRGYEQYF,-,-,TRBV18,TRBJ2-7
TGTGCCAGCAGTGAGTCGGGACTAGCGGAAGAGACCCAGTACTTC,CASSESGLAEETQYF,TRBD2,-,TRBV6-4,TRBJ2-5
TGCAGCGTCGGACGGACTAGTTTCACCGGGGAGCTGTTTTTT,CSVGRTSFTGELFF,TRBD2,-,TRBV29-1,TRBJ2-2
TGTGCCAGCAGCCCGGGAGGGCCAGAGTTACATGAGCAGTTCTTC,CASSPGGPELHEQFF,TRBD2,-,TRBV7-3,TRBJ2-1
TGTGCCAGCAGTTCAACTAGCAAGGGTGAGCAGTTCTTC,CASSSTSKGEQFF,-,once,TRBV7-9,TRBJ2-1
TGTGCCAGCAGTGAAGGAGGTGGACGCGGCTATGGCTACACCTTC,CASSEGGGRGYGYTF,-,-,TRBV2,TRBJ1-2
TGCGCCAGCAGTGAGCAAAACTTGGGGCCCCAGCATTTT,CASSEQNLGPQHF,-,-,TRBV10-1,TRBJ1-5
TGTGCCAGTAGTATAGAGGAAGGACTAGCGGGACACAATGAGCAGTTCTTC,CASSIEEGLAGHNEQFF,TRBD2,-,TRBV19,TRBJ2-1
TGCAGCTCCAAGTCGGGACAGGGAGGCGAGCAGTACTTC,CSSKSGQGGEQYF,TRBD1,-,TRBV29-1,TRBJ2-7
TGTGCCAGCAGCTTGGGACCGCAAGAGACCCAGTACTTC,CASSLGPQETQYF,-,-,TRBV7-3,TRBJ2-5
TGCGCCAGCAGCCTAGCCACTAGCGGAACGTACGAGCAGTACTTC,CASSLATSGTYEQYF,TRBD2,once,TRBV4-1,TRBJ2-7
TGTGCAAGTCGGCCCTCGGGGCAGAAAAATCAGCCCCAGCATTTT,CASRPSGQKNQPQHF,-,-,TRBV12-2,TRBJ1-5
TGTGCCAGCAGCTTCACTAGGGGTGAGCAGTTCTTC,CASSFTRGEQFF,-,-,TRBV11-3,TRBJ2-1
TGCGCCAGCAGTAGGACTAGCGGATCTTACGAGCAGTACTTC,CASSRTSGSYEQYF,TRBD2,-,TRBV5-1,TRBJ2-7
TGTGCCAGCAGCTTGGAGCTGGTTTCGGGTGGGGAGCAGTACTTC,CASSLELVSGGEQYF,-,once,TRBV5-5,TRBJ2-7
TGTGCCAGTAGTATAAACGACCCACCTAACTATGGCTACACCTTC,CASSINDPPNYGYTF,-,-,TRBV19,TRBJ1-2
TGTGCCAGCACACCCCTCCGTAAGACAGGGGGCGGCCGGAGCTCCTACAATGAGCAGTTCTTC,CASTPLRKTGGGRSSYNEQFF,TRBD1,-,TRBV28,TRBJ2-1
TGTGCCAGCAGTCCCGGGACATTCTCCTACGAGCAGTACTTC,CASSPGTFSYEQYF,-,-,TRBV28,TRBJ2-7
TGTGCCAGCAGCTTAGGTAGCTATGGCTACACCTTC,CASSLGSYGYTF,-,-,TRBV11-2,TRBJ1-2
TGTGCCATCAGTGAGCGGGGGTCGGGGACTCCACAAGAGACCCAGTACTTC,CAISERGSGTPQETQYF,-,-,TRBV10-3,TRBJ2-5
TGCGCCAGCAGCTTGGGCTTACTGGACAGAACCTACGAGCAGTACTTC,CASSLGLLDRTYEQYF,-,-,TRBV5-1,TRBJ2-7
TGTGCCAGCAGTTTACGGTACAATGAGCAGTTCTTC,CASSLRYNEQFF,-,-,TRBV28,TRBJ2-1
TGCGCCAGCAGTACTAGCGGGAGTGAGTACGAGCAGTACTTC,CASSTSGSEYEQYF,TRBD2,once,TRBV5-1,TRBJ2-7
TGTGCCAGCTCCCCTGGGAACGGTCGCAATCAGCCCCAGCATTTT,CASSPGNGRNQPQHF,-,once,TRBV18,TRBJ1-5
TGTGCCAGCAGTCCCCGACAGGGGGTGGTGGCCGGGGAGCTGTTTTTT,CASSPRQGVVAGELFF,TRBD1,-,TRBV27,TRBJ2-2
TGCGCCAGCAGCTTGCAGCGGGGGGCCTACGAGCAGTACTTC,CASSLQRGAYEQYF,TRBD2,-,TRBV5-1,TRBJ2-7
TGTGCCAGCAGCCAAGATCTGGGTGCTCTTAACTACGAGCAGTACTTC,CASSQDLGALNYEQYF,-,-,TRBV4-2,TRBJ2-7
TGTGCCAGCAGTAAGGGGGGCGAAGATACGCAGTATTTT,CASSKGGEDTQYF,-,-,TRBV7-2,TRBJ2-3
TGTGCCAGTAGGACAGGGAACACTGAAGCTTTCTTT,CASRTGNTEAFF,-,few,TRBV19,TRBJ1-1
TGTGCCAGCAGCTTAGGAGGGGGGATCTATGGCTACACCTTC,CASSLGGGIYGYTF,-,-,TRBV7-9,TRBJ1-2
TGTGCCAGCTCACCCCGGCGGGGCAATGAGCAGTTCTTC,CASSPRRGNEQFF,-,-,TRBV18,TRBJ2-1
TGTGCCAGCAGCTTGGAAATAGGACCAAAGTACTTC,CASSLEIGPKYF,-,-,TRBV5-5,TRBJ2-7
TGTGCCAGCAGCGCGGGACAGGGGGACAATGAGCAGTTCTTC,CASSAGQGDNEQFF,TRBD1,-,TRBV9,TRBJ2-1
TGTGCCAGCCGACAGGGGGGATATAGCAATCAGCCCCAGCATTTT,CASRQGGYSNQPQHF,TRBD1,-,TRBV6-1,TRBJ1-5
TGTGCCAGCAGCTTGTCCGGCAGAAACACTGAAGCTTTCTTT,CASSLSGRNTEAFF,-,-,TRBV5-4,TRBJ1-1
TGCGCCAGCAGCTTGGGGGACAAAGACAATGAGCAGTTCTTC,CASSLGDKDNEQFF,-,-,TRBV5-1,TRBJ2-1
TGTGCCAGCAGCTCCAGGGACTCGAACACCGGGGAGCTGTTTTTT,CASSSRDSNTGELFF,-,-,TRBV7-9,TRBJ2-2
TGCGCCAGCAGCTTGGCCCCCGGGGCTAGCGGGAGTAATGAGCAGTTCTTC,CASSLAPGASGSNEQFF,TRBD2,-,TRBV5-1,TRBJ2-1
TGTGCCAGCAGCCAAGCGATCGGCCGGTTCGCTGAAGCTTTCTTT,CASSQAIGRFAEAFF,-,-,TRBV14,TRBJ1-1
TGCGCCAGCAGCTTGTCCACTTCTCTTTCCCCCAATGAGCAGTTCTTC,CASSLSTSLSPNEQFF,-,-,TRBV5-1,TRBJ2-1
TGTGCCAGCAGCCCCGGGACAGGGGGAGAAAAACTGTTTTTT,CASSPGTGGEKLFF,TRBD1,-,TRBV7-9,TRBJ1-4
TGTGCCAGCAGACCACACGACAGGGATTTTTCTGAAGCTTTCTTT,CASRPHDRDFSEAFF,TRBD1,-,TRBV6-6,TRBJ1-1
TGTGCCAGCAGTCCTCCCGGACAGGTCACTGAAGCTTTCTTT,CASSPPGQVTEAFF,TRBD1,-,TRBV28,TRBJ1-1
TGTGCCAGCAGCCTCCGGACTAGCGGGGCGTACGAGCAGTACTTC,CASSLRTSGAYEQYF,TRBD2,-,TRBV28,TRBJ2-7
TGTGCCAGCAGTCCTTCCACTAGCGGGAGAGGGGATGAGCAGTTCTTC,CASSPSTSGRGDEQFF,TRBD2,-,TRBV7-3,TRBJ2-1
TGTGCCAGCAGTGCGGGACAGGGATATCAGCCCCAGCATTTT,CASSAGQGYQPQHF,TRBD1,-,TRBV2,TRBJ1-5
TGTGCCTCCACTTCCGCGGGAGGATACACCGGGGAGCTGTTTTTT,CASTSAGGYTGELFF,TRBD2,-,TRBV30,TRBJ2-2